One and the same sample provided the 8 T cell receptor beta chains below, sequenced in a study of OX40 agonist ivuxolimab in advanced cancers. Clones were read by immunoSEQ multiplex PCR, and TCRdb kept only the in-frame ones, dropping some. The data contain 25,000 to 35,000 clones, about 90% of them seen just once; the ten biggest clones take up around 15%. Here the sequenced sample was CD4+ or CD8+ T cells sorted from blood, taken in a trial of the OX40 agonist ivuxolimab. These receptors all stem from an adult with an advanced solid tumor such as melanoma, head and neck, liver or kidney cancer.

The genes are TRBV6-1 and TRBJ2-7; a possible D gene is TRBD2 (5 bases). The CDR3 length is 11 residues. The V gene's germline CDR1 is MNHNS and CDR2 SASEGT. The V end lost 5 bases, the J end lost 5 bases, and 7 bases lay between the germline ends. The CDR3 coding sequence is TGTGCCAGCAGTTACGGGGACGAGCAGTACTTC. It yields the protein CASSYGDEQYF.

The chain couples TRBV11-2 to TRBJ1-1; no reliable D call. This CDR3 is built from 14 residues. The germline CDR1 and CDR2 sequences are SGHAT and FQNNGV. V lost 7 bases and J lost 6, with 18 bases in between. The CDR3 loop is CASTPTSFRPEAFF. As DNA, the CDR3 is TGTGCCAGCACCCCAACCAGTTTCCGCCCTGAAGCTTTCTTT.

This sequence joins TRBV7-2 and TRBJ1-1; D unclear. V was clipped by 0 bases and J by 7 bases, with 9 bases between them. The CDR3 covers 13 residues. CDR1 is SGHTA and CDR2 is FQGNSA in the germline V gene. The CDR3 reads CASSLASVYEAFF. In DNA form, the CDR3 reads TGTGCCAGCAGCTTAGCGAGCGTATATGAAGCTTTCTTT.

The rearrangement links TRBV6-5 to TRBJ2-3, with D perhaps TRBD1 (6 bases). The CDR3 loop spans 15 amino acids. Germline V gene lookup returns CDR1 MNHEY and CDR2 SVGAGI. The V end lost 2 bases, the J end lost 1 base, and 10 bases lay between the germline ends. CDR3 in amino acids: CASSYGAGGTDTQYF. As DNA, the CDR3 is TGTGCCAGCAGTTACGGGGCAGGGGGCACAGATACGCAGTATTTT.

The chain carries TRBV30 and TRBJ2-3, with D unresolved. V was trimmed by 1 base and J by 6 bases, leaving 11 bases between them. The CDR3 has 13 residues. Germline V gene lookup returns CDR1 GTSNPN and CDR2 SVGIG (reference sequence). Here the CDR3 reads CAWSGPGGDTQYF. The CDR3 bases are TGTGCCTGGAGTGGACCGGGTGGGGATACGCAGTATTTT. The full variable domain, with the rest looked up from reference TRBV30 and TRBJ2-3, is SQTIHQWPATLVQPVGSPLSLECTVEGTSNPNLYWYRQAAGRGLQLLFYSVGIGQISSEVPQNLSASRPQDRQFILSSKKLLLSDSGFYLCAWSGPGGDTQYFGPGTRLTVL.

V usage is TRBV10-2 and J usage is TRBJ2-1, with no clear D. The V gene lost 4 bases and the J gene lost 4 bases, with 2 bases spanning the gap. CDR1 WSHSY and CDR2 SAAADI come from the germline V gene. The length of the CDR3 is 11 residues. The CDR3 DNA is TGCGCCAGCAGTGGATACAATGAGCAGTTCTTC. Protein: CASSGYNEQFF.

The V gene is TRBV28, the J gene TRBJ1-2; 7 positions match TRBD1. Germline V lookup: CDR1 MDHEN, CDR2 SYDVKM. Germline trimming cut 7 bases from V and 13 bases from J; bases unmatched to any gene: 18. The CDR3 has 14 amino acids. The CDR3, as DNA: TGTGCCAGCACAAACAGGGGCTGGGGTTATGTTGGCACCTTC. Its protein is CASTNRGWGYVGTF.

This sequence joins TRBV2 and TRBJ2-7, with D uncertain. Germline V lookup: CDR1 SNHLY, CDR2 FYNNEI. The CDR3 is made up of 13 amino acids. The V end was cut by 6 bases, the J end by 6 bases, with 15 bases between. The CDR3 loop is CASRDPLALEQYF. The CDR3 region has the DNA TGTGCCAGCAGAGACCCCCTTGCTCTCGAGCAGTACTTC.